This T cell receptor beta chain stems from a study of OX40 agonist ivuxolimab in advanced cancers. The germline gives CDR1 ENHRY, CDR2 SYGVKD. J was trimmed by 8 bases and V by 5 bases; bases with no gene match: 6. The CDR3 runs to 15 residues. Produced via immunoSEQ multiplex PCR; TCRdb's table is partial and in-frame only. The sample includes roughly 120,000 clones, approximately 90% seen only once; the top ten take 0.55% to 0.7%. The sample here was CD4+ or CD8+ T cells sorted from blood, taken in a trial of the OX40 agonist ivuxolimab. The genes are TRBV10-3 and TRBJ2-1; 13 nucleotides agree with TRBD2. The receptor was isolated from an adult with an advanced solid tumor such as melanoma, head and neck, liver or kidney cancer. The CDR3 here is CAISKLAGGPDEQFF. The CDR3 DNA sequence: TGTGCCATCAGTAAACTAGCGGGGGGGCCCGATGAGCAGTTCTTC.